The present T cell receptor beta chain was sequenced within a study of CD8+CD57+ T cells in acquired aplastic anemia. Study at large: The sorted CD4+ and CD8+ cells yielded an average around 3.2 ug of DNA. Study-wide results and caveats: No significant patient-versus-control difference appeared in CD8+ Simpson's diversity. Patients and controls shared 25 to 35 CD8+ CDR3 sequences, highly expressed in patients.

Investigators profiled TCR beta VDJ and CDR3 from genomic DNA template. TCRdb reprocessed the reads via MiXCR and lists one record per CDR3 protein. The repertoire holds over 100,000 distinct CDR3 sequences, roughly 40% seen once, with almost 8.5% in the top ten. Between the trimmed V and J ends, which lost 5 bases and 4 bases, there was a span of 11 bases. CDR3 length equals 14 residues. This clonotype was recorded a few times. Its antigen is still unknown. The sequenced sample consisted of sorted CD4+, CD8+, or CD8+CD57+ T cells (not recorded which) from PBMCs. This TCR was recovered from a human donor in good health, serving as a control. The J gene is TRBJ2-2, the V gene TRBV12-3 or TRBV12-4, with D possibly being TRBD1 (6 bases). CDR3 sequence: CASSNGGGTGELFF. In DNA form, the CDR3 reads TGTGCCAGCAGTAATGGGGGCGGCACCGGGGAGCTGTTTTTT.